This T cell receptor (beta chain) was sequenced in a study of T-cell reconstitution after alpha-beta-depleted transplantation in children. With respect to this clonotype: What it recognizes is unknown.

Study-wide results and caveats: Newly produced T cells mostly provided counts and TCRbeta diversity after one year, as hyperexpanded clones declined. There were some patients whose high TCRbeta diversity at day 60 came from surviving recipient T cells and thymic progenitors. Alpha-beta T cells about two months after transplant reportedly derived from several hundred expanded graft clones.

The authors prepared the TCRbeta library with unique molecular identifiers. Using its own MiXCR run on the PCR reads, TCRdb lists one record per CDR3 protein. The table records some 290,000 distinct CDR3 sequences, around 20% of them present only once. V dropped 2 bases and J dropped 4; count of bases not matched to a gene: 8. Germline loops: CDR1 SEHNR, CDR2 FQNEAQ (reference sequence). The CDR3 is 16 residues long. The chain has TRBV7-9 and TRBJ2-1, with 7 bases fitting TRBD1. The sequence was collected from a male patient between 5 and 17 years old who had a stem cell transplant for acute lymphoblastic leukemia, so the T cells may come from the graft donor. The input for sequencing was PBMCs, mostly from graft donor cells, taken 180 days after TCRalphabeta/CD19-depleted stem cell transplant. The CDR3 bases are TGTGCCAGCAGCTTAAATGACAGGGAAGGTTACAATGAGCAGTTCTTC. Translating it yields CASSLNDREGYNEQFF.